This T cell receptor (beta chain) was documented in a study of blood T cell repertoires in COVID-19. Generated by immunoSEQ multiplex PCR, the TCRdb table keeps only in-frame clones and is missing some. The sample has more than 110,000 clones; 79% are singletons. This TCR was recovered from a man aged 60 to 75 with acute or convalescent COVID-19. Material: peripheral blood.

In DNA form, the CDR3 reads TGTGCCAGCAGTTCCGACAGGGGGAGACAGCCCCAGCATTTT. Translating gives CASSSDRGRQPQHF. V usage is TRBV28 and J usage is TRBJ1-5, with 9 bases lining up with TRBD1. Germline trimming cut 4 bases from V and 7 bases from J; bases unmatched to any gene: 5. Germline V gene lookup returns CDR1 MDHEN and CDR2 SYDVKM. The CDR3 runs 14 residues.